The 9 T cell receptor beta chains listed next were all sequenced from one sample in a study of blood T cell repertoires in COVID-19. Generated by immunoSEQ multiplex PCR, the TCRdb table keeps only in-frame clones and is missing some. The sample includes fewer than 85,000 clones, 80% to 90% seen only once; the top ten take roughly 6.2%. The sequenced material came from peripheral blood. Source of these receptors: a man aged 50 to 60 with active COVID-19.

The rearrangement uses TRBV3-1 (or the pseudogene TRBV3-2) and TRBJ2-3; D is perhaps TRBD2 (5 bases). There are 14 residues in the CDR3. Trimming left V 1 base short and J 2 bases short, with 7 bases between. CDR1 is LGHDT, CDR2 YNNKEL, per germline (reference sequence). In nucleotides, the CDR3 is TGTGCCAGCAGCCAAGCACTAGTCACAGATACGCAGTATTTT. The encoded protein is CASSQALVTDTQYF.

The chain carries TRBV18 and TRBJ2-1; D call uncertain. This CDR3 contains 15 residues. From germline, CDR1 is KGHSH and CDR2 LQKENI. V gave up 3 bases and J gave up 4 bases, with 13 bases separating them. Here the CDR3 DNA reads TGTGCCAGCTCACCGACGGCTAGTTCGTACAATGAGCAGTTCTTC. This sequence encodes CASSPTASSYNEQFF.

J is TRBJ1-1 and V is TRBV19, with 8 bases aligning to TRBD1. V lost 6 bases to trimming and J lost 4 bases; unmatched junction nucleotides: 7. The germline gives CDR1 LNHDA, CDR2 SQIVND (reference sequence). The CDR3 sequence is 14 residues long. CDR3: CASSFLTGGTEAFF. CDR3 nucleotide sequence: TGTGCCAGTAGCTTCCTCACAGGGGGCACTGAAGCTTTCTTT.

The chain has TRBV10-3 and TRBJ1-2; 12 bases align to TRBD1. The CDR3 length is 16 residues. The germline gives CDR1 ENHRY, CDR2 SYGVKD. J lost 4 bases, V lost 5 bases, and 8 bases had no gene match. CDR3 DNA sequence: TGTGCCATCAGTCCGGGACAGGGGGCGCACGGCTATGGCTACACCTTC. Its translation: CAISPGQGAHGYGYTF.

The rearrangement uses TRBV7-2 and TRBJ2-1; possible D gene TRBD1, 5 bases. The CDR3 length is 16 residues. Germline CDR1 and CDR2: SGHTA and FQGNSA. V lost 3 bases to trimming and J lost 2 bases, with 14 bases between them. The CDR3 DNA reads as TGTGCCAGCAGCTTTCGATCCGACAGAGCCTACAATGAGCAGTTCTTC. It encodes CASSFRSDRAYNEQFF.

CDR3 sequence reads: CASSLGGTGTDTQYF. The DNA for the CDR3 is TGTGCCAGTAGCCTTGGGGGGACAGGCACAGATACGCAGTATTTT. This chain connects TRBV19 to TRBJ2-3; D perhaps matches TRBD1 (7 bases). Germline V gene lookup returns CDR1 LNHDA and CDR2 SQIVND (reference sequence). V lost 6 bases and J 1 base, leaving 14 bases between the germline ends. This CDR3 region has 15 residues. Using reference TRBV19 and TRBJ2-3 for the parts outside the CDR3, the full variable domain is DGGITQSPKYLFRKEGQNVTLSCEQNLNHDAMYWYRQDPGQGLRLIYYSQIVNDFQKGDIAEGYSVSREKKESFPLTVTSAQKNPTAFYLCASSLGGTGTDTQYFGPGTRLTVL.

The chain uses TRBV6-6 and TRBJ2-5; no reliable D call. Germline CDR1 is MNHNY and CDR2 is SVGAGI (reference sequence). The germline V and J ends were trimmed by 6 bases and 4 bases, with 9 bases remaining between them. The CDR3 has 12 residues. CDR3 loop: CASRLHGETQYF. In DNA, the CDR3 is TGTGCCAGCAGATTGCACGGAGAGACCCAGTACTTC.

This clone was observed a few times. The chain links TRBV4-1 to TRBJ2-5, with a weak D call TRBD1 (6 bases). Trimming removed 0 bases from V and 2 bases from J, with 10 bases in between. The germline V gene encodes CDR1 MGHRA and CDR2 YSYEKL. CDR3 length equals 15 residues. CDR3 amino acids: CASSQDRGQQETQYF. The CDR3 region has the DNA TGCGCCAGCAGCCAAGATAGGGGACAACAAGAGACCCAGTACTTC.

The rearrangement links TRBV7-2 to TRBJ2-3; D ambiguous. Germline loops: CDR1 SGHTA, CDR2 FQGNSA. This CDR3 has 13 amino acids. Trimming cost V 3 bases and J 4 bases, with 8 bases left between them. For the CDR3, the DNA is TGTGCCAGCAGCTTCTCGTCCCCAGATACGCAGTATTTT. Its translation: CASSFSSPDTQYF.